What follows describes a single T cell receptor beta chain. Profiled with immunoSEQ multiplex PCR; TCRdb holds only in-frame clones, not every one. The table includes over 150,000 clones, about 86% detected once. The source of the sample is a study of blood T cell repertoires in COVID-19. Study background: Sample material is recorded as cDNA or gDNA derived from T cells, B-cell-depleted T cells, or PBMCs.

Germline V gives CDR1 MNHEY, CDR2 SMNVEV (reference sequence). The junction had 5 bases not matched to a gene; V was cut back by 3 bases and J by 1 base. The CDR3 spans 16 residues. The source material was peripheral blood. The chain combines TRBV27 with TRBJ2-7; TRBD1 matches at 11 bases. This clonotype originated in a man in his fifties with active or convalescent COVID-19. Here the CDR3 reads CASSLHRDRGSYEQYF. In nucleotides, the CDR3 is TGTGCCAGCAGTTTGCACCGGGACAGGGGGTCCTACGAGCAGTACTTC.